The rows below give T cell receptor beta chains drawn from one sample of a study of OX40 agonist ivuxolimab in advanced cancers. The table came from immunoSEQ multiplex PCR; TCRdb's copy has only in-frame clones and leaves some out. The repertoire includes about 41,000 clones, more than 75% of them detected once, and more than 3% sits in the top ten. The specimen was CD4+ or CD8+ T cells sorted from blood, collected in a trial of the OX40 agonist ivuxolimab. These receptors came from an adult with an advanced solid tumor such as melanoma, head and neck, liver or kidney cancer. Each CDR3 is given with its conserved first and last residue. The D gene is left open where the match is weak. Size values are once, few and many counts, or a class for expanded clones, and some rows have none.

clone size	D gene	CDR3 length	V gene	J gene	CDR3 DNA	CDR3 protein
once	TRBD2	16	TRBV19	TRBJ2-7	TGTGCCACCCGAACGAGGGGGACTAGCAGGGCCTACGAGCAGTACTTC	CATRTRGTSRAYEQYF
NA	TRBD1	15	TRBV10-1	TRBJ1-1	TGCGCCAGCAGTGCACGGACAGGGAGAAGGACTGAAGCTTTCTTT	CASSARTGRRTEAFF
NA	TRBD2	17	TRBV7-8	TRBJ2-1	TGTGCCAGCAGAACCCGTTTTGGGACTAGCGGCCACAATGAGCAGTTCTTC	CASRTRFGTSGHNEQFF
NA	TRBD2	15	TRBV18	TRBJ2-1	TGTGCCAGCTCGGCGACTAGCGGGCCGTACAATGAGCAGTTCTTC	CASSATSGPYNEQFF
NA	NA	15	TRBV6-5	TRBJ2-7	TGTGCCAGCAGTAAACCCCAGGGGGGGCGTGCCGAGCAGTACTTC	CASSKPQGGRAEQYF
NA	NA	15	TRBV19	TRBJ2-3	TGTGCCAGCACAGGGAGAGGGTGGTCCACAGATACGCAGTATTTT	CASTGRGWSTDTQYF
few	NA	15	TRBV7-2	TRBJ1-5	TGTGCCAGCAGCCCTGGGCCATATAGCAATCAGCCCCAGCATTTT	CASSPGPYSNQPQHF
NA	NA	12	TRBV28	TRBJ1-2	TGTGCCATCGGGAGGGGGGCAGGAGGCTACACCTTC	CAIGRGAGGYTF
NA	TRBD2	17	TRBV4-1	TRBJ2-1	TGCGCCAGCAGCCCTCCCGAAGGGAGGGGCGCGCGGAATGAGCAGTTCTTC	CASSPPEGRGARNEQFF
NA	TRBD1	15	TRBV7-9	TRBJ1-4	TGTGCCAGCAGCCAGGGGGCAGGGGGCTTGAGGAAACTGTTTTTT	CASSQGAGGLRKLFF
NA	TRBD1	15	TRBV7-2	TRBJ2-2	TGTGCCAGCAGCTTACAGGGGGCAGTGGCCGGGGAGCTGTTTTTT	CASSLQGAVAGELFF
NA	NA	12	TRBV5-1	TRBJ2-7	TGCGCCAGCAGCTTGGTAGGGTACGAGCAGTACTTC	CASSLVGYEQYF
NA	NA	13	TRBV28	TRBJ2-7	TGTGCCAGCAAAAAAGGGGATAGGTACGAGCAGTACTTC	CASKKGDRYEQYF
once	NA	17	TRBV30	TRBJ1-3	TGTGCCTGGAGTGTAAGCCCCGGCGGGGGTTTAGGAAACACCATATATTTT	CAWSVSPGGGLGNTIYF
NA	TRBD1	13	TRBV28	TRBJ2-2	TGTGCCACAGGACAGGGCGACACCGGGGAGCTGTTTTTT	CATGQGDTGELFF
NA	TRBD2	16	TRBV5-4	TRBJ2-7	TGTGCCAGCAGCTTGGTAGGGTTAGCGGGAGAGGACGAGCAGTACTTC	CASSLVGLAGEDEQYF
NA	TRBD2	11	TRBV20-1	TRBJ2-1	TGCAGTGTCCGGACTAGCGGGTTACAGTTCTTC	CSVRTSGLQFF
NA	NA	15	TRBV18	TRBJ1-2	TGTGCCAGCTCACCTGGAGGAGAAGGTGGAGGAGGCTACACCTTC	CASSPGGEGGGGYTF
NA	TRBD1	13	TRBV5-8	TRBJ1-1	TGTGCCAGCAGCTTGGGACAGGGGGATGAAGCTTTCTTT	CASSLGQGDEAFF
NA	NA	15	TRBV6-5	TRBJ1-5	TGTGCCAGCAGACCCCAGGGCTATAGCAATCAGCCCCAGCATTTT	CASRPQGYSNQPQHF
NA	NA	13	TRBV18	TRBJ2-2	TGTGCCAGCTCACCAGCGCGAGGAACGGAGCTGTTTTTT	CASSPARGTELFF
once	NA	14	TRBV7-9	TRBJ1-1	TGTGCCAGCAGCTTAGGAGTGGTGAACACTGAAGCTTTCTTT	CASSLGVVNTEAFF
NA	NA	13	TRBV11-3	TRBJ2-7	TGTGCCAGCAGCTCCACCAGAGGAGGCGAGCAGTACTTC	CASSSTRGGEQYF
NA	NA	17	TRBV30	TRBJ1-4	TGTGCCTGGAGTGACCGCCTAACAGGCATGCGGTTCGAAAAACTGTTTTTT	CAWSDRLTGMRFEKLFF
NA	TRBD1	14	TRBV2	TRBJ2-7	TGTGCCAGCAGTGGAGGGGACAGGGGCTACGAGCAGTACTTC	CASSGGDRGYEQYF
NA	NA	13	TRBV25-1	TRBJ1-2	TGTGCCAGCCGGGAGACTTCAGCCGTGGGCTACACCTTC	CASRETSAVGYTF
NA	NA	12	TRBV7-9	TRBJ2-5	TGTGCCAGCAGCCAAGCGCTGGAGACCCAGTACTTC	CASSQALETQYF
NA	NA	13	TRBV18	TRBJ1-1	TGTGCCAGCTCACCAGAAGGGCACACTGAAGCTTTCTTT	CASSPEGHTEAFF
NA	TRBD1	15	TRBV28	TRBJ1-5	TGTGCCAGCATGACCAGGACAGGGAACAATCAGCCCCAGCATTTT	CASMTRTGNNQPQHF
NA	TRBD1	14	TRBV19	TRBJ1-1	TGTGCCAGTAGTCCCCCGGTCGACAGGGCTAAAGCTTTCTTT	CASSPPVDRAKAFF
NA	NA	11	TRBV20-1	TRBJ2-7	TGCAGTGCTGAACCGGGAGACGAGCAGTACTTC	CSAEPGDEQYF
NA	NA	11	TRBV6-5	TRBJ2-2	TGTGCCAGCGTACGGGCCGGGGAGCTGTTTTTT	CASVRAGELFF
NA	NA	12	TRBV10-3	TRBJ1-1	TGTGCCATCCGGGAAGAAGGCACTGAAGCTTTCTTT	CAIREEGTEAFF
NA	NA	14	TRBV7-2	TRBJ1-3	TGTGCCAGCAGCTTAGGCAGTACTGGAAACACCATATATTTT	CASSLGSTGNTIYF
NA	TRBD2	15	TRBV27	TRBJ2-1	TGTGCCAGCAGCTCAAAACTAGCGGGACACAATGAGCAGTTCTTC	CASSSKLAGHNEQFF
NA	NA	13	TRBV11-2	TRBJ1-5	TGTGCCAGCAGCTTAGCGGCGAAACAGCCCCAGCATTTT	CASSLAAKQPQHF
NA	NA	15	TRBV7-2	TRBJ2-1	TGTGCCAGCAGCTCCTCCGTAGGCTCCTACAATGAGCAGTTCTTC	CASSSSVGSYNEQFF
NA	TRBD2	15	TRBV7-9	TRBJ2-1	TGTGCCAGCACCCTAGCGGGAGGTCTAAACAATGAGCAGTTCTTC	CASTLAGGLNNEQFF
NA	NA	14	TRBV6-1	TRBJ2-7	TGTGCCAGCAGGCAAACAGGGGGAGGGCTCGAGCAGTACTTC	CASRQTGGGLEQYF
NA	TRBD1	15	TRBV4-1	TRBJ2-4	TGCGCCAGCAGCCCTCTACCCGGGACAGGGGACATTCAGTACTTC	CASSPLPGTGDIQYF
few	NA	16	TRBV9	TRBJ2-5	TGTGCCAGCAGCGTAGGGGCTAGCAGCCTCTTAGAGACCCAGTACTTC	CASSVGASSLLETQYF
NA	TRBD2	16	TRBV6-5	TRBJ2-7	TGTGCCAGCAGTTACCTCCTAGCGGGAGGGCCCTACGAGCAGTACTTC	CASSYLLAGGPYEQYF
NA	TRBD1	15	TRBV19	TRBJ2-4	TGTGCCAGTAGTGCCGGACAGGCGGCCAAAAACATTCAGTACTTC	CASSAGQAAKNIQYF
NA	NA	14	TRBV12-1	TRBJ1-4	TGTGCCAGCAGCTTTGTGGCAGGCGGGGAAAAACTGTTTTTT	CASSFVAGGEKLFF